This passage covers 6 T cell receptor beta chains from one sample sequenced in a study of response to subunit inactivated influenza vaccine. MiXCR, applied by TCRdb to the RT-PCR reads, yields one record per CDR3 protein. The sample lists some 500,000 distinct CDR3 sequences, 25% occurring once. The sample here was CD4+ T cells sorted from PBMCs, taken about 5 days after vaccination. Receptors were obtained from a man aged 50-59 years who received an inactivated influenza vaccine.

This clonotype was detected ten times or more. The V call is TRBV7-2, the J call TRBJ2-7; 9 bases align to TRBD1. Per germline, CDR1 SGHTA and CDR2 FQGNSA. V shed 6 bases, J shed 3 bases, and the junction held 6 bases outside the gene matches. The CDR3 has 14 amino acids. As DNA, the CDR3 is TGTGCCAGCAGTGTGACAGGGGGTAGCTACGAGCAGTACTTC. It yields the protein CASSVTGGSYEQYF. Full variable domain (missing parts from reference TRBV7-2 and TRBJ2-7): GAGVSQSPSNKVTEKGKDVELRCDPISGHTALYWYRQSLGQGLEFLIYFQGNSAPDKSGLPSDRFSAERTGGSVSTLTIQRTQQEDSAVYLCASSVTGGSYEQYFGPGTRLTVT.

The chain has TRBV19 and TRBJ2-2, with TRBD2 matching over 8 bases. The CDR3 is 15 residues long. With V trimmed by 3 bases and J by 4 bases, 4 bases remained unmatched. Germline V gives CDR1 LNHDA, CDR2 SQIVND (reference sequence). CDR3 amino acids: CASSIGGASTGELFF. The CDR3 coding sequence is TGTGCCAGTAGTATCGGGGGGGCGAGCACCGGGGAGCTGTTTTTT.

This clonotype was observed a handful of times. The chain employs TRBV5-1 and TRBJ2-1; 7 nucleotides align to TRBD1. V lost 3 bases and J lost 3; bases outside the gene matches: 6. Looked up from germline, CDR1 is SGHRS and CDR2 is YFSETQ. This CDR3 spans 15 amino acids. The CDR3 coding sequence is TGCGCCAGCAGCTCGCCGGGACAGTTCTACAATGAGCAGTTCTTC. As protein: CASSSPGQFYNEQFF.

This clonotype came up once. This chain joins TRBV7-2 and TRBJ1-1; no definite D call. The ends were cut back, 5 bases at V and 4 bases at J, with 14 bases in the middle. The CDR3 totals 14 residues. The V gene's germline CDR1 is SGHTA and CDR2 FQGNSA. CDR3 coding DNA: TGTGCCAGCAGCCTAGTGAGGGAAACCACTGAAGCTTTCTTT. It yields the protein CASSLVRETTEAFF.

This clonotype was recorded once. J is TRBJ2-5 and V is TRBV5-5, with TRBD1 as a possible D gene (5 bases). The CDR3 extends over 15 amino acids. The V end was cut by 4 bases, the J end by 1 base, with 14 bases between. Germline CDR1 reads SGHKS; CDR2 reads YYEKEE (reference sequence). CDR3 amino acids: CASSVDRALQETQYF. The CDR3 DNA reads TGTGCCAGCAGCGTTGACAGAGCCCTCCAAGAGACCCAGTACTTC.

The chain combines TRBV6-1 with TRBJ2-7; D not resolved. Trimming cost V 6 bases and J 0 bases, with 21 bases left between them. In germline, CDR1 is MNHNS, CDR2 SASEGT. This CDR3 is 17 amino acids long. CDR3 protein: CASSQTRAGDFSYEQYF. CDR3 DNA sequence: TGTGCCAGCAGCCAAACTCGAGCAGGCGACTTCTCCTACGAGCAGTACTTC.